This T cell receptor beta chain was identified in a study of identical twins. TCRdb re-analysed the 5' RACE reads in MiXCR, keeping a single row per CDR3 protein. The repertoire includes more than 600,000 distinct CDR3 sequences, roughly 18% of them detected once, and approximately 14% sits in the top ten. This clonotype was found a few times. These data were likewise used in another study, on T cells expressing NK-cell markers.

This receptor was identified in a woman aged 18-29 years in good health. The material sequenced was PBMCs.

CDR3 region: CASSRTSPETQYF. CDR3 nucleotide sequence: TGTGCCAGCAGTAGGACTAGCCCAGAGACCCAGTACTTC. The rearrangement uses TRBV12-3 or TRBV12-4 and TRBJ2-5; 8 positions agree with TRBD2. The CDR3 runs to 13 residues. Trimming at V came to 5 bases and at J to 4 bases, leaving 3 bases not matched to a gene.